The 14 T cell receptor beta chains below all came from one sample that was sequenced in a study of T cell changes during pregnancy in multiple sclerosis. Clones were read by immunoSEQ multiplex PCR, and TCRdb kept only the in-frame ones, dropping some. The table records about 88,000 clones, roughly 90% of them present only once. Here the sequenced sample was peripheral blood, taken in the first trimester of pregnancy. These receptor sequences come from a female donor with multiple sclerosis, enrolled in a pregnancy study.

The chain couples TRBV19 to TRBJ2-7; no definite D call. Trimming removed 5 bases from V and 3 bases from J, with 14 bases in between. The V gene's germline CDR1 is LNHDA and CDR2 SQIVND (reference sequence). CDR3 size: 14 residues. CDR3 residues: CASSYGSSGYEQYF. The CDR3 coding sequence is TGTGCCAGTAGTTACGGCTCTTCGGGCTACGAGCAGTACTTC.

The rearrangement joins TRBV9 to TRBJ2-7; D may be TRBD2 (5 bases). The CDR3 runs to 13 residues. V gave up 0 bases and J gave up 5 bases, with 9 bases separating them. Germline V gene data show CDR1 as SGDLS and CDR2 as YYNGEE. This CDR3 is CASSVGPADEQYF. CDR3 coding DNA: TGTGCCAGCAGCGTAGGCCCAGCGGACGAGCAGTACTTC.

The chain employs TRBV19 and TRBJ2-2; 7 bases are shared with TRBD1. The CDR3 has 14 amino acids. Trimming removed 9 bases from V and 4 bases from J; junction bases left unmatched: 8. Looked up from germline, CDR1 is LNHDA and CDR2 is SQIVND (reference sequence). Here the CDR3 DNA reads TGTGCCAGCCAGGAAGGGGGCCTCACCGGGGAGCTGTTTTTT. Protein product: CASQEGGLTGELFF.

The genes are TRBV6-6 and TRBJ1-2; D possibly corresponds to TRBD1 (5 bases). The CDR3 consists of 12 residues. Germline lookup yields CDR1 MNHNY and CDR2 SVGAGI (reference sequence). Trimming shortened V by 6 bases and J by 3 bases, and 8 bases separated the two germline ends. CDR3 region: CASRRGDYGYTF. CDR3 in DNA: TGTGCCAGCAGGCGGGGGGACTATGGCTACACCTTC.

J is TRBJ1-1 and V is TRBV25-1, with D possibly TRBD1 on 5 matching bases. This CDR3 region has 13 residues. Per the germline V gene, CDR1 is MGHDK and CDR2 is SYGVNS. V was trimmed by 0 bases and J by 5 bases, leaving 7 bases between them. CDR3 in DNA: TGTGCCAGCAGTGAATATAAGGGGACTGAAGCTTTCTTT. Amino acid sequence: CASSEYKGTEAFF.

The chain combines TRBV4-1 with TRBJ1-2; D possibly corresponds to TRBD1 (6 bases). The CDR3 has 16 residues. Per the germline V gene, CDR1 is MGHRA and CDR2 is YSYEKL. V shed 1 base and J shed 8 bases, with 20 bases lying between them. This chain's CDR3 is CASSQGHETGYSGYTF. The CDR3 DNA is TGCGCCAGCAGCCAAGGTCATGAGACAGGCTATTCGGGCTACACCTTC.

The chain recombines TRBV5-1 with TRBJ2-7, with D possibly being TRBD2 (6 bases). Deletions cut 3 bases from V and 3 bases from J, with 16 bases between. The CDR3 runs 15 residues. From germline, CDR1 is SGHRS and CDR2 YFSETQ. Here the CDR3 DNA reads TGCGCCAGCAGCTCTTTGGAGGGGCCTTTCTACGAGCAGTACTTC. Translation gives CASSSLEGPFYEQYF.

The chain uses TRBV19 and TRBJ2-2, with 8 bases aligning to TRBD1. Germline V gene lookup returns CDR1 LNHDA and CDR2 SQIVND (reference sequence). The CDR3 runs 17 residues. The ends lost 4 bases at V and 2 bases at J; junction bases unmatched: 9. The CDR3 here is CASSTIGQGFNTGELFF. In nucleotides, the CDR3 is TGTGCCAGTAGTACTATAGGACAGGGCTTTAACACCGGGGAGCTGTTTTTT.

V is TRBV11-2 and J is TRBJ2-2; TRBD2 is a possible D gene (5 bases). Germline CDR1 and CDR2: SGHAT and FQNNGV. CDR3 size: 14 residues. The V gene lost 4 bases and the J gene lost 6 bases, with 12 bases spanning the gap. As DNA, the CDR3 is TGTGCCAGCAGCTCAGTCCGGGGTGCCGGGGAGCTGTTTTTT. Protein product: CASSSVRGAGELFF.

The CDR3 DNA follows: TGCGCCAGCAGTTGGACAGGGGAGAAGACCCAGTACTTC. Protein sequence: CASSWTGEKTQYF. The chain recombines TRBV4-1 with TRBJ2-5, with 9 bases matching TRBD1. The CDR3 has 13 amino acids. Germline V gene data show CDR1 as MGHRA and CDR2 as YSYEKL. V shed 6 bases, J shed 6 bases, and the junction held 5 bases outside the gene matches.

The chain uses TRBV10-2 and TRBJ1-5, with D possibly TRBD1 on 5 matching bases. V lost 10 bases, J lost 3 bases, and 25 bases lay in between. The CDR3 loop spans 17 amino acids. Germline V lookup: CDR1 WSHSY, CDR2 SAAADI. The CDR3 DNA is TGCGCCAACGAGCCCCTATATTCAGACAGACTCAATCAGCCCCAGCATTTT. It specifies CANEPLYSDRLNQPQHF.

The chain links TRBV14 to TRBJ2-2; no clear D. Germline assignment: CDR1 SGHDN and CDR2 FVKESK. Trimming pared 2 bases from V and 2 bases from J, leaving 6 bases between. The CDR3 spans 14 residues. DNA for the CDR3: TGTGCCAGCAGCCAAAAACTAAACACCGGGGAGCTGTTTTTT. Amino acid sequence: CASSQKLNTGELFF.

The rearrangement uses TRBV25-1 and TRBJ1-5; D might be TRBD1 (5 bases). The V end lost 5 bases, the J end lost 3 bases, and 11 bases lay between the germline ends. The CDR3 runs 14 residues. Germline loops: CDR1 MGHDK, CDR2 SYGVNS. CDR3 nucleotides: TGTGCCAGCAGTCGTGGGGCTAACAATCAGCCCCAGCATTTT. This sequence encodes CASSRGANNQPQHF.

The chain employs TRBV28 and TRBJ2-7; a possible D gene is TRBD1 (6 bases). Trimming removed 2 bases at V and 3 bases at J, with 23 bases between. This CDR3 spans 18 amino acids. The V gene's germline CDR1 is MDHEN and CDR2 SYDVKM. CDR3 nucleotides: TGTGCCAGCAGTTTAATCCGAACGCTCGGACAAGGGGGCTACGAGCAGTACTTC. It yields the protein CASSLIRTLGQGGYEQYF. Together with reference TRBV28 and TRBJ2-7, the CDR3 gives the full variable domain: DVKVTQSSRYLVKRTGEKVFLECVQDMDHENMFWYRQDPGLGLRLIYFSYDVKMKEKGDIPEGYSVSREKKERFSLILESASTNQTSMYLCASSLIRTLGQGGYEQYFGPGTRLTVT.